This TCR beta chain emerged from a study of blood T cells in healthy people across ages. A J-beta primer mix and a sample-barcoded 5' primer were used in a second PCR of about 7 to 12 cycles. MiXCR, run by TCRdb on the 5' RACE reads, gives a single entry per CDR3 protein. The table has over 1,200,000 distinct CDR3 sequences, around 59% seen once; the top ten hold over 5.5%. The sequencing sample was made of blood. The receptor comes from a man between 18 and 29 years old in good health.

CDR3 coding DNA: TGTGCCAGCAGTTACGTACAGAGAAACACCGGGGAGCTGTTTTTT. This translates into CASSYVQRNTGELFF. The rearrangement uses TRBV6-5 and TRBJ2-2, with no clear D. Germline assignment: CDR1 MNHEY and CDR2 SVGAGI. Between the trimmed V and J ends, which lost 2 bases and 2 bases, there was a span of 9 bases. CDR3 length: 15 residues.